These 30 T cell receptor beta chains originate from one sample sequenced in a study of T cell responses to AZD1222 COVID-19 vaccine (dated by TCRdb to the early 2020s). Explained via the paper, the time point label denotes: baseline before first vaccination. Library construction relied on the immunoSEQ multiplex PCR assay. The table comes from immuneACCESS by way of TCRdb, which keeps in-frame sequences with V and J called. Part of the clones is missing from these tables; in studies checked, under half for an unresolved V gene and the rest for unknown reasons. For this sample there are 95,000 to 150,000 clones; around nine tenths appear just once. The top ten hold 4% to 4.5% of the sample. This specimen was peripheral blood, taken on day 0 of AZD1222 vaccination. The receptors originated from an adult in good health.

The genes are TRBV27 and TRBJ2-1; D is possibly TRBD1 (6 bases). Germline V gene sequence: CDR1 MNHEY, CDR2 SMNVEV (reference sequence). Trimming left V 7 bases short and J 0 bases short, with 10 bases between. The CDR3 runs 14 residues. This CDR3 is CASKGDPSYNEQFF. The CDR3 DNA reads as TGTGCCAGCAAGGGGGACCCCTCCTACAATGAGCAGTTCTTC.

The J gene is TRBJ2-3, the V gene TRBV27; no clear D gene. Looked up from germline, CDR1 is MNHEY and CDR2 is SMNVEV (reference sequence). CDR3 size: 14 residues. The V gene lost 2 bases and the J gene lost 1 base, with 7 bases spanning the gap. The DNA for the CDR3 is TGTGCCAGCAGTTTAGTGGCCCGCACAGATACGCAGTATTTT. This sequence encodes CASSLVARTDTQYF.

The rearrangement joins TRBV6-5 to TRBJ2-5, with D possibly TRBD1 on 5 matching bases. Trimming stripped 5 bases from V and 0 bases from J, with 7 bases between. The CDR3 contains 13 residues. The germline V gene has CDR1 MNHEY and CDR2 SVGAGI. CDR3 sequence reads: CASSQGYQETQYF. DNA of the CDR3: TGTGCCAGCAGTCAGGGATACCAAGAGACCCAGTACTTC.

The genes are TRBV30 and TRBJ1-2; D is unclear. In germline, CDR1 is GTSNPN, CDR2 SVGIG (reference sequence). The CDR3 consists of 12 residues. The V end was cut by 0 bases, the J end by 8 bases, with 10 bases between. Written as DNA, the CDR3 is TGTGCCTGGAGTGTAGCCGCCTGGGGCTACACCTTC. Its translation is CAWSVAAWGYTF.

The V gene is TRBV18, the J gene TRBJ2-7; perhaps TRBD1 as D (6 bases). Germline V CDR1 and CDR2: KGHSH, LQKENI. This CDR3 is 13 amino acids long. Trimming removed 3 bases from V and 3 bases from J, with 9 bases in between. CDR3 sequence: CASSPQGGYEQYF. The CDR3 DNA follows: TGTGCCAGCTCACCTCAAGGGGGCTACGAGCAGTACTTC.

This clone occurred once. The genes are TRBV27 and TRBJ1-5; perhaps TRBD1 as D (5 bases). Germline CDR1 and CDR2: MNHEY and SMNVEV (reference sequence). This CDR3 comprises 18 residues. Trimming removed 4 bases from V and 1 base from J, with 20 bases in between. The CDR3 sequence is CASSSKDSSWGSNQPQHF. The CDR3 nucleotides are TGTGCCAGCAGTTCCAAGGACTCCTCTTGGGGCAGCAATCAGCCCCAGCATTTT.

This clone was seen once. The chain couples TRBV3-1 (or the pseudogene TRBV3-2) to TRBJ1-1; perhaps TRBD1 as D (5 bases). The CDR3 extends over 11 amino acids. Germline-derived CDR1 and CDR2 are LGHDT and YNNKEL (reference sequence). Trimming cost V 4 bases and J 8 bases, with 8 bases left between them. The CDR3 is CASSLGTEAFF. Written as DNA, the CDR3 is TGTGCCAGCAGCCTTGGGACGGAAGCTTTCTTT.

The rearrangement uses TRBV19 and TRBJ1-1; TRBD1 matches at 9 bases. Germline V CDR1 and CDR2: LNHDA, SQIVND (reference sequence). The CDR3 contains 14 residues. V dropped 6 bases and J dropped 1; count of bases not matched to a gene: 3. CDR3 DNA: TGTGCCAGTAGAAGGGGACAGGGGAACACTGAAGCTTTCTTT. Amino acids: CASRRGQGNTEAFF.

The chain uses TRBV18 and TRBJ1-1; TRBD1 aligns across 9 bases. J was trimmed by 5 bases and V by 3 bases; bases with no gene match: 4. The CDR3 consists of 14 residues. The V gene's germline CDR1 is KGHSH and CDR2 LQKENI. This CDR3 reads CASSPRTGETEAFF. DNA for the CDR3: TGTGCCAGCTCACCCCGGACAGGGGAGACTGAAGCTTTCTTT. Combining the CDR3 with reference TRBV18 and TRBJ1-1 gives the whole variable domain NAGVMQNPRHLVRRRGQEARLRCSPMKGHSHVYWYRQLPEEGLKFMVYLQKENIIDESGMPKERFSAEFPKEGPSILRIQQVVRGDSAAYFCASSPRTGETEAFFGQGTRLTVV.

This rearrangement joins TRBV28 to TRBJ2-7, with unresolved D. Trimming left V 5 bases short and J 4 bases short, with 9 bases between. The CDR3 runs 12 residues. In germline, CDR1 is MDHEN, CDR2 SYDVKM. The CDR3 nucleotides read TGTGCCAGCAGTCCCCCTCGGTACGAGCAGTACTTC. Translated: CASSPPRYEQYF. The full variable domain, in which reference TRBV28 and TRBJ2-7 provide the parts outside the CDR3, is DVKVTQSSRYLVKRTGEKVFLECVQDMDHENMFWYRQDPGLGLRLIYFSYDVKMKEKGDIPEGYSVSREKKERFSLILESASTNQTSMYLCASSPPRYEQYFGPGTRLTVT.

The V call is TRBV5-1, the J call TRBJ2-7; D might be TRBD2 (5 bases). CDR3 length: 15 residues. Trimming removed 0 bases from V and 2 bases from J, with 12 bases in between. Germline V gene lookup returns CDR1 SGHRS and CDR2 YFSETQ. CDR3 loop: CASSLEGLLTYEQYF. DNA for the CDR3: TGCGCCAGCAGCTTGGAAGGACTCCTAACCTACGAGCAGTACTTC.

The genes are TRBV10-1 and TRBJ1-2; maybe TRBD1 (6 bases). V dropped 5 bases and J dropped 6 bases, with 28 bases sitting between them. Germline CDR1 reads WNHNN; CDR2 reads SYGVQD (reference sequence). The CDR3 contains 18 residues. For the CDR3, the DNA is TGCGCCAGCAGTCCTGCCCGACAGGACAAGGGCGCTTTCGATGGCTACACCTTC. It is translated as CASSPARQDKGAFDGYTF.

The V gene is TRBV6-5, the J gene TRBJ1-2; TRBD1 might be the D (5 bases). Germline-derived CDR1 and CDR2 are MNHEY and SVGAGI. This CDR3 has 15 residues. Trimming pared 6 bases from V and 4 bases from J, leaving 18 bases between. CDR3 in amino acids: CASRKSQGLVYGYTF. CDR3 DNA sequence: TGTGCCAGCAGAAAGTCCCAGGGTCTGGTCTATGGCTACACCTTC.

The V gene is TRBV24-1, the J gene TRBJ2-3, with unresolved D. Germline V gene lookup returns CDR1 KGHDR and CDR2 SFDVKD. V was pared by 2 bases and J by 7 bases, with 9 bases between. CDR3 length: 13 residues. This CDR3 reads CATSDYSGNTQYF. The CDR3 DNA reads TGTGCCACCAGTGATTATTCAGGAAATACGCAGTATTTT.

The chain joins TRBV21-1 to TRBJ1-2; the D call in the table, TRBD1, was not verified against the DNA. TRBV21-1 is shown as a pseudogene. The length of the CDR3 is 16 residues. The CDR3 region is CASSPKGDRLHYGYTF. The DNA of the CDR3 is TGTGCCAGCAGCCCGAAGGGGGACAGGCTTCACTATGGCTACACCTTC.

This chain connects TRBV7-8 to TRBJ1-2, with TRBD1 as a possible D gene (5 bases). The germline V and J ends were trimmed by 3 bases and 4 bases, with 9 bases remaining between them. There are 13 residues in the CDR3. CDR1 and CDR2 (germline): SGHVS, FQNEAQ. The CDR3 DNA sequence: TGTGCCAGCAGCTTTGACAGCTCCTATGGCTACACCTTC. Protein: CASSFDSSYGYTF.

The V call is TRBV12-3 or TRBV12-4, the J call TRBJ2-7, with a possible D match to TRBD2 (6 bases). The CDR3 covers 12 residues. Deletions cut 5 bases from V and 6 bases from J, with 11 bases between. The CDR3 region is CASSGDFSEQYF. DNA of the CDR3: TGTGCCAGCAGTGGGGACTTCAGCGAGCAGTACTTC.

The V and J genes are TRBV2 and TRBJ2-3; TRBD2 matches at 7 bases. Per the germline V gene, CDR1 is SNHLY and CDR2 is FYNNEI. The V gene end was trimmed by 6 bases and the J gene end by 10 bases; junction bases not matched to a gene: 4. This CDR3 contains 11 residues. This chain's CDR3 is CASRGEGPQYF. The CDR3 nucleotides read TGTGCCAGCAGAGGGGAGGGGCCGCAGTATTTT.

The CDR3 reads CATSRGAGIYGYTF. The CDR3 DNA follows: TGTGCCACCAGCAGAGGTGCAGGGATCTATGGCTACACCTTC. The gene calls are TRBV15 and TRBJ1-2; a possible D gene is TRBD1 (5 bases). CDR3 length: 14 residues. Deletions cut 1 base from V and 4 bases from J, with 10 bases between. Germline V lookup: CDR1 LNHNV, CDR2 YYDKDF (reference sequence).

This rearrangement joins TRBV28 to TRBJ1-4; the D is unclear. The CDR3 totals 15 residues. With 4 bases removed from V and 6 bases from J, the gap between germline ends came to 15 bases. The V gene's germline CDR1 is MDHEN and CDR2 SYDVKM. This CDR3 is CASSYFGRRDEKLFF. The CDR3 bases are TGTGCCAGCAGTTATTTCGGAAGGAGGGATGAAAAACTGTTTTTT.

The J gene is TRBJ1-5, the V gene TRBV28; 7 bases map to TRBD1. V was clipped by 2 bases and J by 3 bases; unmatched bases: 4. The CDR3 is 15 residues long. CDR1 and CDR2 (germline): MDHEN, SYDVKM. This CDR3 is CASSLTGAFNQPQHF. CDR3 nucleotide sequence: TGTGCCAGCAGTTTAACAGGGGCGTTCAATCAGCCCCAGCATTTT.

This clone has more than one count but fewer than ten. CDR3 DNA: TGTGCCACTACGATCGGGACAGGGTACGAGCAGTACTTC. Its translation is CATTIGTGYEQYF. J is TRBJ2-7 and V is TRBV6-5, with 9 bases that match TRBD1. CDR1 and CDR2 (germline): MNHEY, SVGAGI. Trimming took 10 bases from V and 4 from J; bases not matched to a gene: 8. CDR3 length equals 13 residues.

The J gene is TRBJ2-5, the V gene TRBV21-1. TRBV21-1 is annotated as a pseudogene. The CDR3 totals 17 residues. CDR3 DNA sequence: TGTGCCAGCCCCAAAGAATGGGACCGAAAAAACCAAGAGACCCAGTACTTC. Its protein product is CASPKEWDRKNQETQYF.

The genes are TRBV19 and TRBJ1-5; D gene unclear. The V gene's germline CDR1 is LNHDA and CDR2 SQIVND (reference sequence). This CDR3 comprises 11 residues. The germline V and J ends were trimmed by 7 bases and 6 bases, with 7 bases remaining between them. The CDR3 DNA sequence: TGTGCCAGTACAAATGGTCAGCCCCAGCATTTT. Residues: CASTNGQPQHF.

Written as DNA, the CDR3 is TGTGCCAGCAGCCGTTGGGGGGCTTCCCCCTACGAGCAGTACTTC. The encoded protein is CASSRWGASPYEQYF. The genes are TRBV28 and TRBJ2-7; either TRBD1 or TRBD2 may supply D (6 bases each). Germline V gives CDR1 MDHEN, CDR2 SYDVKM. V was clipped by 6 bases and J by 2 bases, with 17 bases between them. The CDR3 length is 15 residues.

The chain links TRBV27 to TRBJ1-4, with D unresolved. The CDR3 has 15 residues. Trimming took off 3 bases at V and 6 bases at J, with 14 bases between the two ends. CDR1 is MNHEY and CDR2 is SMNVEV in the germline V gene (reference sequence). CDR3 sequence reads: CASSFSRAGDEKLFF. CDR3 sequence (DNA): TGTGCCAGCAGTTTTTCTCGTGCTGGGGATGAAAAACTGTTTTTT.

The V call is TRBV7-2, the J call TRBJ1-3; D gene uncertain. Per germline, CDR1 SGHTA and CDR2 FQGNSA. Trimming removed 0 bases at V and 3 bases at J, with 9 bases between. The CDR3 is 15 residues long. The CDR3 reads CASSLARGYGNTIYF. CDR3 coding DNA: TGTGCCAGCAGCTTAGCGCGGGGTTATGGAAACACCATATATTTT. Together with reference TRBV7-2 and TRBJ1-3, the CDR3 gives the full variable domain: GAGVSQSPSNKVTEKGKDVELRCDPISGHTALYWYRQSLGQGLEFLIYFQGNSAPDKSGLPSDRFSAERTGGSVSTLTIQRTQQEDSAVYLCASSLARGYGNTIYFGEGSWLTVV.

The rearrangement joins TRBV5-1 to TRBJ2-6; maybe TRBD2 (6 bases). Germline V gene lookup returns CDR1 SGHRS and CDR2 YFSETQ. The CDR3 is 17 amino acids. Trimming took off 5 bases at V and 0 bases at J, with 15 bases between the two ends. CDR3 coding DNA: TGCGCCAGCAGGACTAGGTTCGGCGACTCTGGGGCCAACGTCCTGACTTTC. The encoded protein is CASRTRFGDSGANVLTF.

CDR3 protein: CSVGGQGRTGNTIYF. The CDR3 nucleotides read TGCAGCGTTGGGGGACAGGGTAGGACTGGAAACACCATATATTTT. This chain joins TRBV29-1 and TRBJ1-3; TRBD1 matches at 9 bases. Germline V CDR1 and CDR2: SQVTM, ANQGSEA. J was trimmed by 2 bases and V by 4 bases; bases with no gene match: 6. There are 15 residues in the CDR3.

The chain combines TRBV6-1 with TRBJ2-7; D is perhaps TRBD2 (6 bases). Germline CDR1 is MNHNS and CDR2 is SASEGT. V lost 0 bases and J 4 bases, leaving 13 bases between the germline ends. This CDR3 has 15 residues. The CDR3: CASSEAAGMRYEQYF. Here the CDR3 DNA reads TGTGCCAGCAGTGAAGCGGCGGGGATGAGGTACGAGCAGTACTTC.